This entry lists 25 T cell receptor beta chains sequenced from one sample in a study of shared clonotypes between healthy human individuals. The method was immunoSEQ multiplex PCR; TCRdb's version includes in-frame clones alone and lacks a portion of them. The sample has over a million clones, 95% to 99% seen once. The source material was naive CD4+ T cells sorted from blood. Indicated subset: CD45RA+ positively selected. These receptors all stem from a man younger than 45 in good health.

The V and J genes are TRBV7-8 and TRBJ2-5; 7 nucleotides line up with TRBD2. The CDR3 sequence is 14 residues long. Trimming took 5 bases from V and 4 from J; bases not matched to a gene: 7. Germline CDR1 SGHVS, CDR2 FQNEAQ. The CDR3 DNA follows: TGTGCCAGCAGCCCACCGAAGCGGGGAGAGACCCAGTACTTC. It is translated as CASSPPKRGETQYF.

This rearrangement joins TRBV11-2 to TRBJ2-2; D might be TRBD2 (5 bases). CDR3 length equals 16 residues. The germline V and J ends were trimmed by 1 base and 2 bases, with 11 bases remaining between them. Germline CDR1 is SGHAT and CDR2 is FQNNGV. The CDR3 protein is CASSLAPSSNTGELFF. In DNA, the CDR3 is TGTGCCAGCAGCTTAGCCCCCTCTAGCAACACCGGGGAGCTGTTTTTT.

The chain has TRBV28 and TRBJ1-4, with TRBD1 as a possible D gene (6 bases). In germline, CDR1 is MDHEN, CDR2 SYDVKM. V was clipped by 10 bases and J by 2 bases, with 14 bases between them. This CDR3 contains 14 residues. The CDR3 nucleotides read TGTGCCACCAACGACGGGGGCACTAATGAAAAACTGTTTTTT. This encodes CATNDGGTNEKLFF. The full variable domain, its missing parts supplied by reference TRBV28 and TRBJ1-4, is DVKVTQSSRYLVKRTGEKVFLECVQDMDHENMFWYRQDPGLGLRLIYFSYDVKMKEKGDIPEGYSVSREKKERFSLILESASTNQTSMYLCATNDGGTNEKLFFGSGTQLSVL.

The chain carries TRBV28 and TRBJ2-7, with no clear D. The CDR3 sequence is 15 residues long. V was cut by 7 bases and J by 7 bases, with 23 bases left in between. CDR1 is MDHEN and CDR2 is SYDVKM in the germline V gene. In DNA form, the CDR3 reads TGTGCCAGCATTTCCTTGGGGTATCCCTTGGGTGAGCAGTACTTC. The encoded protein is CASISLGYPLGEQYF.

This chain links TRBV7-2 with TRBJ2-3, with TRBD1 matching 7 bases. The CDR3 loop spans 14 amino acids. J lost 8 bases, V lost 5 bases, and 10 bases had no gene match. Per germline, CDR1 SGHTA and CDR2 FQGNSA. The DNA for the CDR3 is TGTGCCAGCAGCCAAAGGACAGGACCGGGTACGCAGTATTTT. This translates into CASSQRTGPGTQYF.

In nucleotides, the CDR3 is TGTGCCAGCAGCCAGTGGGCAGGGGAGACGAACACCATATATTTT. It is translated as CASSQWAGETNTIYF. This sequence joins TRBV7-8 and TRBJ1-3; perhaps TRBD1 as D (6 bases). V lost 5 bases and J lost 7, with 18 bases in between. Per the germline V gene, CDR1 is SGHVS and CDR2 is FQNEAQ. CDR3 length: 15 amino acids.

The chain employs TRBV7-8 and TRBJ2-2; TRBD2 matches at 14 bases. The length of the CDR3 is 18 residues. V lost 4 bases, J lost 1 base, and 5 bases stayed unmatched. Germline lookup yields CDR1 SGHVS and CDR2 FQNEAQ. As DNA, the CDR3 is TGTGCCAGCAGCTCCGGGACTAGCGGGAGTGTGAACACCGGGGAGCTGTTTTTT. Residues: CASSSGTSGSVNTGELFF.

The gene calls are TRBV5-4 and TRBJ2-1; 7 bases are a match to TRBD1. CDR1 is SGHNT, CDR2 YYREEE, per germline (reference sequence). The V and J ends lost 2 bases and 5 bases, in that order; junction bases with no gene match: 7. CDR3 length: 15 residues. The CDR3 reads CASSFRVGTDNEQFF. CDR3 nucleotide sequence: TGTGCCAGCAGCTTTCGGGTGGGGACAGACAATGAGCAGTTCTTC.

V usage is TRBV6-5 and J usage is TRBJ1-2; the D is unclear. Trimming stripped 3 bases from V and 8 bases from J, with 19 bases between. Per germline, CDR1 MNHEY and CDR2 SVGAGI. The CDR3 runs to 15 residues. CDR3 loop: CASSYTPLGINGYTF. The CDR3 bases are TGTGCCAGCAGTTATACCCCGTTAGGGATCAACGGCTACACCTTC.

The chain couples TRBV28 to TRBJ2-2, with D uncertain. Germline V lookup: CDR1 MDHEN, CDR2 SYDVKM. The CDR3 totals 12 residues. Trimming removed 7 bases from V and 6 bases from J, with 9 bases in between. The CDR3 sequence is CASNPVSGELFF. The CDR3 coding sequence is TGTGCCAGCAACCCAGTGTCCGGGGAGCTGTTTTTT.

In the case of this clone: The same CDR3 also results from other DNA sequences found in this sample. The chain recombines TRBV28 with TRBJ2-7; 8 bases are shared with TRBD1. The V and J ends lost 4 bases and 3 bases, in that order; junction bases with no gene match: 5. The CDR3 has 14 residues. Per the germline V gene, CDR1 is MDHEN and CDR2 is SYDVKM. The CDR3, as DNA: TGTGCCAGCAGTTCCGGGACAGGAATCTACGAGCAGTACTTC. It is translated as CASSSGTGIYEQYF.

Here the CDR3 DNA reads TGCGCCAGCAGTCTAGCGGGAGTGGGGAATGAGCAGTTCTTC. Translating it yields CASSLAGVGNEQFF. This chain links TRBV4-3 with TRBJ2-1; 10 bases are a match to TRBD2. The germline V gene encodes CDR1 LGHNA and CDR2 YSLEER. The J segment lost 7 bases and the V segment lost 6 bases, leaving 6 bases of the junction unmatched. CDR3 size: 14 residues.

Remarks on this clone: Other DNA sequences from this sample encode an identical CDR3 as well. The genes are TRBV11-2 and TRBJ1-5; D not resolved. This CDR3 has 13 residues. Germline lookup yields CDR1 SGHAT and CDR2 FQNNGV. V lost 1 base to trimming and J lost 4 bases, with 5 bases between them. This CDR3 reads CASSLVGNQPQHF. The CDR3, as DNA: TGTGCCAGCAGCTTAGTGGGAAATCAGCCCCAGCATTTT.

The V gene is TRBV7-8, the J gene TRBJ2-3, with D perhaps matching TRBD2 (6 bases). The V end was cut by 0 bases, the J end by 4 bases, with 11 bases between. The V gene's germline CDR1 is SGHVS and CDR2 FQNEAQ. The CDR3 is made up of 15 amino acids. The CDR3 DNA is TGTGCCAGCAGCTTAGCGGGGGGTTTCGCAGATACGCAGTATTTT. It yields the protein CASSLAGGFADTQYF.

The rearrangement links TRBV10-2 to TRBJ2-7; a possible D gene is TRBD1 (6 bases). Per germline, CDR1 WSHSY and CDR2 SAAADI. Trimming stripped 8 bases from V and 3 bases from J, with 20 bases between. The CDR3 spans 15 residues. CDR3 amino acids: CASRPGTPTYYEQYF. The CDR3 bases are TGCGCCAGCCGCCCAGGGACACCAACTTACTACGAGCAGTACTTC.

The chain joins TRBV7-6 to TRBJ2-7; 7 nucleotides match TRBD2. Per the germline V gene, CDR1 is SGHVS and CDR2 is FNYEAQ. This CDR3 is built from 16 residues. With 1 base clipped from V and 3 bases from J, the junction kept 9 bases outside the gene matches. The CDR3 spells CASSLGASGDLYEQYF. CDR3 coding DNA: TGTGCCAGCAGCTTAGGGGCCAGCGGGGACCTCTACGAGCAGTACTTC.

This rearrangement joins TRBV5-1 to TRBJ2-6; 9 nucleotides line up with TRBD1. The V and J ends lost 5 bases and 4 bases, in that order; junction bases with no gene match: 7. There are 16 residues in the CDR3. CDR1 SGHRS and CDR2 YFSETQ come from the germline V gene. CDR3 nucleotides: TGCGCCAGCAGTCCCGGGACAGGGTCCGGGGCCAACGTCCTGACTTTC. Encoded protein: CASSPGTGSGANVLTF.

The table lists this clone with a count of one. The chain has TRBV7-2 and TRBJ1-1; D is perhaps TRBD1 (6 bases). The CDR3 is made up of 16 amino acids. V dropped 8 bases and J dropped 1 base, with 20 bases sitting between them. CDR1 and CDR2 from the germline V gene are SGHTA and FQGNSA. CDR3 DNA: TGTGCCAGCCCTCGACCGGGGGGCGGTCGGAACACTGAAGCTTTCTTT. Translating it yields CASPRPGGGRNTEAFF.

V is TRBV18 and J is TRBJ1-2; unclear D gene. The CDR3 totals 14 residues. Germline CDR1 reads KGHSH; CDR2 reads LQKENI. The ends were cut back, 6 bases at V and 4 bases at J, with 15 bases in the middle. The CDR3 reads CASSIPALGYGYTF. The CDR3 nucleotides read TGTGCCAGCTCGATACCGGCCCTGGGCTATGGCTACACCTTC.

The genes are TRBV4-1 and TRBJ2-7, with 8 bases identical to TRBD1. Germline V lookup: CDR1 MGHRA, CDR2 YSYEKL. CDR3 length: 14 amino acids. V dropped 0 bases and J dropped 5; count of bases not matched to a gene: 3. The CDR3 coding sequence is TGCGCCAGCAGCCAAGATCGGGGACAGGACGAGCAGTACTTC. Amino acid sequence: CASSQDRGQDEQYF.

The sample holds one count of this clone. The gene calls are TRBV5-1 and TRBJ2-3; 9 positions agree with TRBD2. Germline trimming cut 0 bases from V and 4 bases from J; bases unmatched to any gene: 3. Germline loops: CDR1 SGHRS, CDR2 YFSETQ. CDR3 length: 15 residues. The CDR3: CASSLEVAGADTQYF. DNA of the CDR3: TGCGCCAGCAGCTTGGAGGTAGCGGGAGCAGATACGCAGTATTTT.

The chain links TRBV21-1 to TRBJ2-7; the DNA was not compared with TRBD2, the D call given in the table. TRBV21-1 corresponds to a pseudogene. The CDR3 consists of 20 residues. Here the CDR3 DNA reads TGTGCCAGCAGCAAAAAGTCCATGGGACTAGCGGGAGGCAACTCCTACGAGCAGTACTTC. Amino acid sequence: CASSKKSMGLAGGNSYEQYF.

The chain combines TRBV25-1 with TRBJ2-1; the D gene could be TRBD1 or TRBD2 (5 bases each). Trimming cost V 3 bases and J 6 bases, with 12 bases left between them. The CDR3 runs to 14 residues. Germline assignment: CDR1 MGHDK and CDR2 SYGVNS. The CDR3 bases are TGTGCCAGCAGTGAGTTGGGACCGAGCAATGAGCAGTTCTTC. This sequence encodes CASSELGPSNEQFF. Together with reference TRBV25-1 and TRBJ2-1, the CDR3 gives the full variable domain: EADIYQTPRYLVIGTGKKITLECSQTMGHDKMYWYQQDPGMELHLIHYSYGVNSTEKGDLSSESTVSRIRTEHFPLTLESARPSHTSQYLCASSELGPSNEQFFGPGTRLTVL.

The gene calls are TRBV27 and TRBJ2-7; the match to TRBD2 covers 9 bases. With V trimmed by 5 bases and J by 2 bases, 7 bases remained unmatched. Looked up from germline, CDR1 is MNHEY and CDR2 is SMNVEV (reference sequence). This CDR3 spans 15 amino acids. CDR3 in amino acids: CASSRLAEPPYEQYF. CDR3 bases: TGTGCCAGCAGTAGACTAGCGGAGCCGCCCTACGAGCAGTACTTC.

The gene calls are TRBV5-6 and TRBJ2-7, with 11 bases that match TRBD2. Germline CDR1 reads SGHDT; CDR2 reads YYEEEE. The CDR3 is 14 residues long. Unmatched junction bases numbered 6, after V lost 4 bases and J lost 6 bases. CDR3 amino acids: CASSPLAGVFEQYF. CDR3 DNA sequence: TGTGCCAGCAGCCCACTAGCGGGAGTTTTCGAGCAGTACTTC.